These 27 T cell receptor beta chains were all obtained from the same sample, sequenced in a study of T cells in narcolepsy. Libraries were prepared by immunoSEQ multiplex PCR; TCRdb keeps only in-frame clonotypes and omits some of them. The repertoire holds 32,000 or so clones, approximately 80% seen once, with around 1% in the top ten. Sequencing was carried out using CD45RA- memory CD4+ T cells from PBMCs. These receptors were taken from a human donor with narcolepsy.

This chain links TRBV27 with TRBJ1-1, with D perhaps matching TRBD1 (5 bases). Germline CDR1 is MNHEY and CDR2 is SMNVEV (reference sequence). This CDR3 spans 14 amino acids. V was clipped by 5 bases and J by 11 bases, with 21 bases between them. CDR3 DNA sequence: TGTGCCAGCAGTCCCCGGGGACGTCCGGCTCGGGCTTTCTTT. As protein: CASSPRGRPARAFF.

The chain uses TRBV5-4 and TRBJ1-1; no reliable D call. Trimming stripped 4 bases from V and 0 bases from J, with 16 bases between. This CDR3 spans 16 amino acids. The germline CDR1 and CDR2 sequences are SGHNT and YYREEE (reference sequence). In DNA form, the CDR3 reads TGTGCCAGCAGCCCCGGACGGAATAACATGAACACTGAAGCTTTCTTT. Translating it yields CASSPGRNNMNTEAFF. The variable domain in full, with the rest retrieved from reference TRBV5-4 and TRBJ1-1, is ETGVTQSPTHLIKTRGQQVTLRCSSQSGHNTVSWYQQALGQGPQFIFQYYREEENGRGNFPPRFSGLQFPNYSSELNVNALELDDSALYLCASSPGRNNMNTEAFFGQGTRLTVV.

The chain joins TRBV19 to TRBJ1-5; 10 bases fit TRBD1. The CDR3 is 18 residues long. V lost 5 bases to trimming and J lost 0 bases; unmatched junction nucleotides: 10. In germline, CDR1 is LNHDA, CDR2 SQIVND (reference sequence). The CDR3 spells CASSSQGQGRHSNQPQHF. The CDR3 coding sequence is TGTGCCAGTAGTTCTCAGGGACAGGGGCGACATAGCAATCAGCCCCAGCATTTT.

V is TRBV6-5 and J is TRBJ1-1; 7 nucleotides line up with TRBD1. J gave up 2 bases and V 4 bases, and 10 bases lay outside the gene matches. The CDR3 spans 16 residues. CDR1 MNHEY and CDR2 SVGAGI come from the germline V gene. The CDR3 loop is CASSFRSGQVNTEAFF. CDR3 sequence (DNA): TGTGCCAGCAGTTTCCGATCAGGACAGGTAAACACTGAAGCTTTCTTT.

The chain links TRBV7-2 to TRBJ2-1, with TRBD2 matching over 7 bases. The CDR3 is 16 amino acids. Germline V gene sequence: CDR1 SGHTA, CDR2 FQGNSA. Unmatched junction bases numbered 12, after V lost 5 bases and J lost 5 bases. CDR3 sequence: CASSPSGTWGHNEQFF. The CDR3 region has the DNA TGTGCCAGCAGCCCAAGCGGGACCTGGGGCCACAATGAGCAGTTCTTC.

The J gene is TRBJ1-3, the V gene TRBV2; 7 bases align to TRBD1. The germline CDR1 and CDR2 sequences are SNHLY and FYNNEI. The CDR3 spans 15 residues. CDR3 DNA sequence: TGTGCAAGGAGGGGGACAGACTACTCTGGAAACACCATATATTTT. Translating it yields CARRGTDYSGNTIYF.

This chain links TRBV6-1 with TRBJ2-1; a weak D match, TRBD1 (6 bases). V lost 7 bases to trimming and J lost 0 bases, with 10 bases between them. This CDR3 has 14 amino acids. CDR1 is MNHNS and CDR2 is SASEGT in the germline V gene. The CDR3 region has the DNA TGTGCCAGCATGACAGGAAGCTCCTACAATGAGCAGTTCTTC. Residues: CASMTGSSYNEQFF.

The rearrangement uses TRBV6-1 and TRBJ1-1; TRBD1 is a possible D gene (5 bases). V gave up 2 bases and J gave up 5 bases, with 15 bases separating them. Germline V gene data show CDR1 as MNHNS and CDR2 as SASEGT. This CDR3 is 15 amino acids long. The CDR3 sequence is CASSEYLPRETEAFF. CDR3 nucleotide sequence: TGTGCCAGCAGTGAATACTTACCCAGGGAGACTGAAGCTTTCTTT.

The rearrangement links TRBV7-3 to TRBJ2-7; no clear D gene. Germline values: CDR1 SGHTA, CDR2 FQGTGA. This CDR3 region has 13 residues. The V and J ends lost 1 base and 4 bases respectively, with 8 bases between them. The CDR3 region has the DNA TGTGCCAGCAGCTTAAGCCCCGGGTACGAGCAGTACTTC. Translation gives CASSLSPGYEQYF.

This chain joins TRBV2 and TRBJ2-2; the D is unclear. The germline gives CDR1 SNHLY, CDR2 FYNNEI. V lost 11 bases, J lost 0 bases, and 13 bases lay in between. This CDR3 spans 14 amino acids. The CDR3 region is CAGTTSPNTGELFF. The CDR3 region has the DNA TGTGCCGGAACGACATCCCCGAACACCGGGGAGCTGTTTTTT.

This sequence joins TRBV29-1 and TRBJ2-1; 7 nucleotides align to TRBD2. CDR3 size: 12 residues. V lost 5 bases to trimming and J lost 8 bases; unmatched junction nucleotides: 6. Germline V gives CDR1 SQVTM, CDR2 ANQGSEA. In nucleotides, the CDR3 is TGCAGCGTTTATACGGGGGGTCATGAGCAGTTCTTC. Translated, it gives CSVYTGGHEQFF.

The chain combines TRBV5-1 with TRBJ1-3; 9 nucleotides line up with TRBD1. Germline V gene sequence: CDR1 SGHRS, CDR2 YFSETQ. J gave up 1 base and V 2 bases, and 7 bases lay outside the gene matches. CDR3 length: 17 amino acids. The CDR3 is CASSLEQGARSGNTIYF. The CDR3 nucleotides are TGCGCCAGCAGCTTAGAACAGGGGGCTCGGTCTGGAAACACCATATATTTT.

In its sample, this clone was seen a few times. The rearrangement uses TRBV10-3 and TRBJ1-2; 7 nucleotides agree with TRBD1. This CDR3 comprises 16 residues. Germline V gene sequence: CDR1 ENHRY, CDR2 SYGVKD. The ends lost 3 bases at V and 2 bases at J; junction bases unmatched: 9. The chain's CDR3 is CAISDFTGATNYGYTF. Here the CDR3 DNA reads TGTGCCATCAGTGATTTTACAGGGGCGACAAACTATGGCTACACCTTC.

This chain links TRBV5-1 with TRBJ2-2; maybe TRBD2 (6 bases). Trimming took 5 bases from V and 7 from J, leaving 21 bases between them. In germline, CDR1 is SGHRS, CDR2 YFSETQ. The CDR3 covers 16 residues. DNA for the CDR3: TGCGCCAGCAGTTTGATGGGGCGGAAGGAGGGCGGGGAGCTGTTTTTT. It is translated as CASSLMGRKEGGELFF.

The chain has TRBV9 and TRBJ1-6, with unresolved D. There are 16 residues in the CDR3. Trimming removed 0 bases at V and 6 bases at J, with 13 bases between. Germline CDR1 is SGDLS and CDR2 is YYNGEE. The CDR3, as DNA: TGTGCCAGCAGCGTAGGTCCAGCCACCTCTAATTCACCCCTCCACTTT. Amino acids: CASSVGPATSNSPLHF.

The rearrangement links TRBV29-1 to TRBJ2-1, with a tentative D call TRBD2 (6 bases). V lost 0 bases and J lost 6, with 15 bases in between. CDR3 size: 15 residues. Germline CDR1 and CDR2: SQVTM and ANQGSEA. CDR3 sequence reads: CSVEDGLASTNEQFF. For the CDR3, the DNA is TGCAGCGTTGAAGATGGGCTAGCGAGTACCAATGAGCAGTTCTTC.

This chain uses TRBV10-3 with TRBJ2-7; a weak D match, TRBD1 (5 bases). V was pared by 9 bases and J by 7 bases, with 13 bases between. This CDR3 contains 11 residues. Germline CDR1 reads ENHRY; CDR2 reads SYGVKD. The CDR3 nucleotides read TGTGCCATTGACCAGGGTTGTGAGCAGTACTTC. It translates to CAIDQGCEQYF.

The genes are TRBV14 and TRBJ1-1; tentative D call: TRBD1 (5 bases). With 4 bases removed from V and 1 base from J, the gap between germline ends came to 7 bases. The germline CDR1 and CDR2 sequences are SGHDN and FVKESK. CDR3 size: 13 residues. CDR3 bases: TGTGCCAGCAGCCTGCAGGGGAACACTGAAGCTTTCTTT. This translates into CASSLQGNTEAFF. Supplemented by reference TRBV14 and TRBJ1-1, the full variable domain reads EAGVTQFPSHSVIEKGQTVTLRCDPISGHDNLYWYRRVMGKEIKFLLHFVKESKQDESGMPNNRFLAERTGGTYSTLKVQPAELEDSGVYFCASSLQGNTEAFFGQGTRLTVV.

This rearrangement joins TRBV18 to TRBJ2-3; the D gene is possibly TRBD1 (6 bases). Between the trimmed V and J ends, which lost 0 bases and 3 bases, there was a span of 10 bases. The CDR3 consists of 15 residues. CDR1 is KGHSH and CDR2 is LQKENI in the germline V gene. CDR3: CASSPPGGKTDTQYF. The CDR3 coding sequence is TGTGCCAGCTCACCACCAGGGGGAAAAACAGATACGCAGTATTTT.

The chain employs TRBV18 and TRBJ1-1, with TRBD1 identical over 8 bases. Germline assignment: CDR1 KGHSH and CDR2 LQKENI. V lost 0 bases to trimming and J lost 7 bases; unmatched junction nucleotides: 4. The CDR3 loop spans 14 amino acids. The CDR3, as DNA: TGTGCCAGCTCACCACCGGGACAGGCTTTTGAAGCTTTCTTT. This codes for CASSPPGQAFEAFF.

V gene TRBV5-1 combines with J gene TRBJ1-1, with 12 bases fitting TRBD1. CDR3 size: 17 residues. V was clipped by 4 bases and J by 1 base; unmatched bases: 8. Germline V gene lookup returns CDR1 SGHRS and CDR2 YFSETQ. The CDR3: CASSEGTGGSWNTEAFF. The CDR3 DNA sequence: TGCGCCAGCAGCGAAGGGACAGGGGGCTCGTGGAACACTGAAGCTTTCTTT.

This chain joins TRBV6-5 and TRBJ2-7; 7 bases line up with TRBD1. The CDR3 has 14 amino acids. V was clipped by 7 bases and J by 0 bases; unmatched bases: 6. Germline loops: CDR1 MNHEY, CDR2 SVGAGI. CDR3 residues: CASKGDRSSYEQYF. For the CDR3, the DNA is TGTGCCAGCAAGGGGGACAGATCCTCCTACGAGCAGTACTTC.

The sample holds a few counts of this clone. The chain combines TRBV6-5 with TRBJ2-7; 8 positions match TRBD2. Trimming removed 0 bases from V and 4 bases from J; junction bases left unmatched: 5. CDR3 length equals 15 residues. In germline, CDR1 is MNHEY, CDR2 SVGAGI. The CDR3 DNA reads as TGTGCCAGCAGTTACTCGAAGCGGGGGTCTTACGAGCAGTACTTC. Translated, it gives CASSYSKRGSYEQYF.

The chain links TRBV7-9 to TRBJ2-2; 8 bases agree with TRBD1. This CDR3 has 14 residues. Germline-derived CDR1 and CDR2 are SEHNR and FQNEAQ (reference sequence). The V segment lost 6 bases and the J segment 4 bases; nucleotides outside the gene matches: 4. The CDR3 sequence is CASRSDRVTGELFF. The CDR3 DNA reads TGTGCCAGCAGGTCGGACAGGGTCACCGGGGAGCTGTTTTTT. Variable domain in full (rest from reference TRBV7-9 and TRBJ2-2): DTGVSQNPRHKITKRGQNVTFRCDPISEHNRLYWYRQTLGQGPEFLTYFQNEAQLEKSRLLSDRFSAERPKGSFSTLEIQRTEQGDSAMYLCASRSDRVTGELFFGEGSRLTVL.

V is TRBV21-1 and J is TRBJ1-5; no DNA check was done on the table's D call, TRBD1. TRBV21-1 corresponds to a pseudogene. The CDR3 spans 17 residues. The CDR3 coding sequence is TGTGCCAGCGGACGGCCCGGATCCCGGGACAGGGCCGAGGTCGGTCATTTT. Its translation: CASGRPGSRDRAEVGHF.

This clone was detected only a few times. CDR3 nucleotides: TGTGCCAGCAGCTTAGGCCAACAGATAGTTACAGATACGCAGTATTTT. Translation: CASSLGQQIVTDTQYF. The chain joins TRBV5-4 to TRBJ2-3; no definite D call. The CDR3 runs to 16 residues. Germline CDR1 and CDR2: SGHNT and YYREEE (reference sequence). Trimming took off 2 bases at V and 3 bases at J, with 16 bases between the two ends.

This clone came up once. CDR3 sequence: CASSLGRINTGELFF. The CDR3 coding sequence is TGTGCCAGCAGCTTGGGCCGGATAAACACCGGGGAGCTGTTTTTT. V is TRBV5-8 and J is TRBJ2-2; no firm D call. The CDR3 consists of 15 residues. Trimming pared 0 bases from V and 2 bases from J, leaving 8 bases between. CDR1 and CDR2 (germline): SGHTS, YDEGEE.